This TCR beta chain was retrieved from a study of shared clonotypes between healthy human individuals. Study context: The donor group consisted of two women and three men, aged 18 to 49.

About this clone: Its target is not known.

Donors were healthy HIV-negative adults without recently reported acute infections or vaccinations. Every subset's genomic DNA went evenly onto several immunoSEQ plates. Profiling relied on immunoSEQ multiplex PCR, and the TCRdb table lists in-frame clones only, not all of them. The repertoire holds some 480,000 clones, 79% seen once, with 9.5% to 15% in the top ten. Study-wide results and limits: Sequencing depth was predicted to influence how clonotypes are shared among donors.

Sample: PBMCs. The clonotype was recovered from a woman in her thirties or forties in good health. Some clones in this sample may be carry-over from other donors' samples.

CDR3 region: CASSPSILGVDQPQHF. DNA for the CDR3: TGTGCCAGCAGTCCCTCAATTCTGGGGGTTGATCAGCCCCAGCATTTT. This chain joins TRBV28 and TRBJ1-5, with D tentatively TRBD1 (5 bases). V shed 5 bases and J shed 5 bases, with 19 bases lying between them. The CDR3 consists of 16 residues. Germline V gene lookup returns CDR1 MDHEN and CDR2 SYDVKM.